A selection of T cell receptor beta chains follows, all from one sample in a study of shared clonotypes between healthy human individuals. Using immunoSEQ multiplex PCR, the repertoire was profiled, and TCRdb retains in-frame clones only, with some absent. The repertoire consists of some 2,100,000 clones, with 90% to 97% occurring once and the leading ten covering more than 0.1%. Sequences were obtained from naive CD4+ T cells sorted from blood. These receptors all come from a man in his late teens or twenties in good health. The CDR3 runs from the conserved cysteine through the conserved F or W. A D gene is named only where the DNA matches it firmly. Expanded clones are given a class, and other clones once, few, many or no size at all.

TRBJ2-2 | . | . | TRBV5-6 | CASSFGNTGELFF | TGTGCCAGCAGCTTTGGGAACACCGGGGAGCTGTTTTTT
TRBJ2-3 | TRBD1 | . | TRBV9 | CASSVDRDRGGDTQYF | TGTGCCAGCAGCGTGGATCGGGACAGGGGTGGAGATACGCAGTATTTT
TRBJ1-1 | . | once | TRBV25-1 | CASSGVETEAFF | TGTGCCAGCAGCGGAGTGGAAACTGAAGCTTTCTTT
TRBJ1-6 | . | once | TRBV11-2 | CASSLSGGSGSPLHF | TGTGCCAGCAGCTTATCCGGGGGAAGTGGATCACCCCTCCACTTT
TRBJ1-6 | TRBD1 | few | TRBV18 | CASSLDRDSPLHF | TGTGCCAGCTCACTAGACAGGGATTCACCCCTCCACTTT
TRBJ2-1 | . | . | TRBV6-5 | CASSRGDAYNEQFF | TGTGCCAGCAGTCGGGGAGACGCATACAATGAGCAGTTCTTC
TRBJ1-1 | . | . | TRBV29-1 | CSVGAYLGAFF | TGCAGCGTTGGAGCCTACTTAGGAGCTTTCTTT
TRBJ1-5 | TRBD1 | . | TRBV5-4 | CASSLGGGQGGNQPQHF | TGTGCCAGCAGCTTGGGAGGGGGACAGGGTGGCAATCAGCCCCAGCATTTT
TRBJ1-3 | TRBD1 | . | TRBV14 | CASSPRQGTFGNTIYF | TGTGCCAGCAGCCCCAGACAGGGGACATTTGGAAACACCATATATTTT
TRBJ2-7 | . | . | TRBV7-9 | CASSRDPYEQYF | TGTGCCAGCAGCCGGGACCCCTACGAGCAGTACTTC
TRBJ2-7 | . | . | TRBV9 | CASSVGRETYEQYF | TGTGCCAGCAGCGTAGGTCGGGAGACCTACGAGCAGTACTTC
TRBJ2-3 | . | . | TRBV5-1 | CASSSAGHSTDTQYF | TGCGCCAGCAGCTCAGCGGGACACTCCACAGATACGCAGTATTTT
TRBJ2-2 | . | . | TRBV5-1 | CASSLGQSGELFF | TGCGCCAGCAGCTTGGGACAGTCCGGGGAGCTGTTTTTT
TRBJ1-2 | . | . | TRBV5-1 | CASSPEGGYGYTF | TGCGCCAGCAGCCCTGAAGGGGGTTATGGCTACACCTTC
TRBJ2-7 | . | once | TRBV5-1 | CASSLSGSSYEQYF | TGCGCCAGCAGCTTGTCTGGAAGCTCCTACGAGCAGTACTTC
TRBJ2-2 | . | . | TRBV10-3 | CANQKEGHTGELFF | TGTGCCAATCAGAAGGAGGGGCACACCGGGGAGCTGTTTTTT
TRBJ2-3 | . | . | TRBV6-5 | CASSRAGAGDTQYF | TGTGCCAGCAGTAGGGCCGGGGCCGGGGATACGCAGTATTTT
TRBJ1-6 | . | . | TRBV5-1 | CASSLAGGIESPLHF | TGCGCCAGCAGCTTGGCCGGGGGAATCGAGTCACCCCTCCACTTT
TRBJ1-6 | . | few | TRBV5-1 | CASSFETGSSPLHF | TGCGCCAGCAGCTTTGAAACAGGGTCTTCACCCCTCCACTTT
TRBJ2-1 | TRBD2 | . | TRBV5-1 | CASSLEGTSGYNEQFF | TGCGCCAGCAGCTTGGAAGGGACTAGCGGTTACAATGAGCAGTTCTTC
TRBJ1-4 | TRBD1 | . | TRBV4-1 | CASSRGDRGNEKLFF | TGCGCCAGCAGCCGAGGGGACAGGGGTAACGAAAAACTGTTTTTT
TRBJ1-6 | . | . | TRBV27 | CASSPLDMRFSPLHF | TGTGCCAGCAGTCCCCTAGATATGAGGTTTTCACCCCTCCACTTT
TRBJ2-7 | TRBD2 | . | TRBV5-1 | CASSLDRQERTRWLNEQYF | TGCGCCAGCAGCTTGGATAGGCAGGAGAGGACTAGGTGGTTGAACGAGCAGTACTTC
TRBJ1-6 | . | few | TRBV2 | CASSEGEGRSPLHF | TGTGCCAGCAGTGAGGGGGAGGGAAGATCACCCCTCCACTTT
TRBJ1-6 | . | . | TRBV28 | CASSFAWGDNSPLHF | TGTGCCAGCAGTTTCGCGTGGGGCGACAATTCACCCCTCCACTTT
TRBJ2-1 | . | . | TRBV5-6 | CASSLNTNEQFF | TGTGCCAGCAGCCTAAATACCAATGAGCAGTTCTTC
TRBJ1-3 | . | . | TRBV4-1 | CASSQVASRGNTIYF | TGCGCCAGCAGCCAAGTGGCAAGTCGTGGAAACACCATATATTTT
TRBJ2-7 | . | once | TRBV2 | CASSVGRTDLVYEQYF | TGTGCCAGCAGTGTAGGACGGACCGATCTCGTATACGAGCAGTACTTC
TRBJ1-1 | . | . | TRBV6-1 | CASSGLNTEAFF | TGTGCCAGCAGTGGACTCAACACTGAAGCTTTCTTT
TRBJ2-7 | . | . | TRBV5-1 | CASSLAINSYEQYF | TGCGCCAGCAGCTTGGCAATTAACTCCTACGAGCAGTACTTC
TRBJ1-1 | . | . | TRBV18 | CASSPSMDTEAFF | TGTGCCAGCTCCCCTAGCATGGACACTGAAGCTTTCTTT
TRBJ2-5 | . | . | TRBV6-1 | CASRLKETQYF | TGTGCCAGCAGACTAAAAGAGACCCAGTACTTC
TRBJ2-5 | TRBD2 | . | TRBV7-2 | CASSTGLAGGAETQYF | TGTGCCAGCAGCACGGGACTAGCGGGAGGAGCAGAGACCCAGTACTTC
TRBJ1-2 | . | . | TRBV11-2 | CASSLAGKYGYTF | TGTGCCAGCAGCTTAGCGGGGAAGTATGGCTACACCTTC
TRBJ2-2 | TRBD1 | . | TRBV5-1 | CASSSGTESTGELFF | TGCGCCAGCAGCAGTGGGACAGAGAGCACCGGGGAGCTGTTTTTT
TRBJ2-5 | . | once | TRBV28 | CASSRETQYF | TGTGCCAGCAGTCGGGAGACCCAGTACTTC
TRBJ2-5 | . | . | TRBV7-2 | CASTLSGGGRGETQYF | TGTGCCAGCACCCTTAGTGGAGGGGGCAGGGGAGAGACCCAGTACTTC
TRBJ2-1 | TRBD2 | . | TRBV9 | CASSPPRGVSNNEQFF | TGTGCCAGCAGCCCCCCCCGGGGGGTCAGCAACAATGAGCAGTTCTTC
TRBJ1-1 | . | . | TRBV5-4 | CASSLKGRGTEAFF | TGTGCCAGCAGCTTGAAGGGTCGAGGCACTGAAGCTTTCTTT
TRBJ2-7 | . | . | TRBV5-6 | CASSQTVSSYEQYF | TGTGCCAGCAGCCAAACAGTGAGCTCCTACGAGCAGTACTTC
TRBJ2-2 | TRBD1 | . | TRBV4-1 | CASSQPGQVGTGELFF | TGCGCCAGCAGCCAACCGGGACAGGTCGGCACCGGGGAGCTGTTTTTT
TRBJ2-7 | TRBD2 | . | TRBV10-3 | CAIRGVSSGAISYEQYF | TGTGCCATCAGAGGGGTATCTAGCGGGGCGATCTCCTACGAGCAGTACTTC
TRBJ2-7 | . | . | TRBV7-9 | CASSLGAGLPYEQYF | TGTGCCAGCAGCTTAGGCGCAGGCTTACCCTACGAGCAGTACTTC
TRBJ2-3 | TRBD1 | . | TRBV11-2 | CASSQDRVPDTQYF | TGTGCCAGCAGCCAAGACAGGGTTCCAGATACGCAGTATTTT
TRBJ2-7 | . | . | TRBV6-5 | CASSYGGGGYEQYF | TGTGCCAGCAGTTACGGCGGGGGCGGCTACGAGCAGTACTTC
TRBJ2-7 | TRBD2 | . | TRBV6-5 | CASSRYGGAYEQYF | TGTGCCAGCAGTCGCTACGGGGGGGCCTACGAGCAGTACTTC
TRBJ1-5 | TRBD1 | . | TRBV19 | CASTRQGENQPQHF | TGTGCCAGTACGCGACAGGGGGAGAATCAGCCCCAGCATTTT
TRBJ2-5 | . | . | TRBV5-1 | CASSPDSPQETQYF | TGCGCCAGCAGCCCGGACAGTCCCCAAGAGACCCAGTACTTC
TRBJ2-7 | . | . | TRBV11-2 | CASSLDRVRDEQYF | TGTGCCAGCAGCTTAGATCGGGTCCGGGACGAGCAGTACTTC
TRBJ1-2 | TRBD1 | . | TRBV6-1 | CASSEGRTGAARGYTF | TGTGCCAGCAGTGAGGGACGGACAGGGGCCGCCCGTGGCTACACCTTC
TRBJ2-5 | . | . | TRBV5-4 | CASSLGGTRQETQYF | TGTGCCAGCAGCTTGGGTGGGACCCGCCAAGAGACCCAGTACTTC
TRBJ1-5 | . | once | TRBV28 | CANLTGNQPQHF | TGTGCCAACTTGACAGGCAATCAGCCCCAGCATTTT
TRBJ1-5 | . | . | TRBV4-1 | CASSQDAQFSNQPQHF | TGCGCCAGCAGCCAAGATGCACAGTTTAGCAATCAGCCCCAGCATTTT
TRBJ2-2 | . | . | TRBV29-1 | CSVVGAGHTGELFF | TGCAGCGTTGTGGGGGCAGGACACACCGGGGAGCTGTTTTTT